This T cell receptor (beta chain) was captured by sequencing in a study of cytomegalovirus exposure and HLA in healthy donors. Findings of the study overall: CMV antigen specificity of a few CMV-associated chains was confirmed in vitro. Earlier analysis found most TCR beta V segments productive about 90% or about 30% of the time.

This CDR3 is built from 13 residues. Trimming removed 5 bases at V and 6 bases at J, with 11 bases between. The germline gives CDR1 MNHNS, CDR2 SASEGT. 60 Vbeta and 13 Jbeta primers were used in PCR. The table came from immunoSEQ multiplex PCR; TCRdb's copy has only in-frame clones and leaves some out. The table has some 120,000 clones, roughly 86% seen once. This clone was observed once. Its antigen is unknown. The sequence was obtained from a man younger than 35 in good health and CMV-seronegative. This sequence joins TRBV6-1 and TRBJ1-5; D is undetermined. The sample consisted of PBMCs. CDR3 in amino acids: CASSTSWSQPQHF. The CDR3 DNA reads as TGTGCCAGCAGTACAAGTTGGAGTCAGCCCCAGCATTTT.